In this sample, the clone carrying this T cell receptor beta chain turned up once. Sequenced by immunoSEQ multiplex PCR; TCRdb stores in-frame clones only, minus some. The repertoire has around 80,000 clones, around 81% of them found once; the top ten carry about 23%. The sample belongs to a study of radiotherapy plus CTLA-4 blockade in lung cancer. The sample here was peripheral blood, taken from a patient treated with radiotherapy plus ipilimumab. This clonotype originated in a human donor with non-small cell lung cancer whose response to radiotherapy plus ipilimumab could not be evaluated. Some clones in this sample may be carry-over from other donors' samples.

The CDR3 loop reads CASSLSRLAGPSYNEQFF. The CDR3 DNA sequence: TGTGCCAGCAGTTTATCGCGACTAGCGGGGCCATCCTACAATGAGCAGTTCTTC. The rearrangement joins TRBV27 to TRBJ2-1; 11 bases are a match to TRBD2. The germline V gene encodes CDR1 MNHEY and CDR2 SMNVEV (reference sequence). This CDR3 region has 18 residues. The V and J ends lost 0 bases and 1 base, in that order; junction bases with no gene match: 5.